This TCR beta chain was captured in a study of regulatory T cells in long-lasting Graves disease. Study findings and constraints: Persistent disease showed a preference for TRBV28, TRBJ1-2 and TRBJ2-5.

Construction of the TCR beta libraries employed iRepertoire HTBI primers in conjunction with Arm-PCR of CDR3 regions. TCRdb reanalysed the multiplex PCR reads using MiXCR and keeps one entry per CDR3 protein. The profile covers about 430,000 distinct CDR3 sequences, with about 15% appearing a single time and 7.8% taken by the ten largest. Time point here: newly diagnosed GD, antithyroid drugs for less than 3 months. After RNA was extracted from PBMCs, the TCR library was made from it. This clonotype has a count of ten or more. What it recognizes is unknown. Germline V lookup: CDR1 MNHEY, CDR2 SMNVEV (reference sequence). V lost 5 bases and J 2 bases, leaving 9 bases between the germline ends. This CDR3 has 13 residues. This sample also belongs to another study, concerning T cells in Graves' hyperthyroidism and ophthalmopathy. From that paper: Uncontrolled infection, other autoimmune disease, pregnancy or lactation disqualified patients from enrolment. With a median lead of roughly 6.8 months before onset, the model predicted ophthalmopathy.

Sequences were derived from peripheral blood mononuclear cells (PBMCs), sampled at new diagnosis, from a patient treated with antithyroid drugs. The clonotype was recovered from a woman aged 40 to 50 with Graves disease. This chain links TRBV27 with TRBJ1-1; no clear D. CDR3 DNA: TGTGCCAGCAGTCAACAAAGAAACACTGAAGCTTTCTTT. Translated: CASSQQRNTEAFF.